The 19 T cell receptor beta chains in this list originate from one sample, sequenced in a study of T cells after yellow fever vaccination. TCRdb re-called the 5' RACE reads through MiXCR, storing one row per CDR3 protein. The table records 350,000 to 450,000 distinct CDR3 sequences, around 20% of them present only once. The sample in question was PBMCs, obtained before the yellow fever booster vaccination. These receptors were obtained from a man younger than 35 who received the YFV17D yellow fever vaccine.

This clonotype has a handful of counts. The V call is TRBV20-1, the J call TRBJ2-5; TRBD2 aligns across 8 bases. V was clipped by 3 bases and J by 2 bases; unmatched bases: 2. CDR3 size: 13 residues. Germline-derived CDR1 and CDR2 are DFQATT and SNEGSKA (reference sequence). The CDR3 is CSARAGGQETQYF. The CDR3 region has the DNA TGCAGTGCTAGGGCGGGGGGACAAGAGACCCAGTACTTC.

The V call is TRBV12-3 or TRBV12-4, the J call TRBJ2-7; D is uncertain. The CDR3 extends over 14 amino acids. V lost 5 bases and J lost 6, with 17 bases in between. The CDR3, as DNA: TGTGCCAGCAGTCCCGGAGAGTTCTCCGGCGAGCAGTACTTC. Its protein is CASSPGEFSGEQYF.

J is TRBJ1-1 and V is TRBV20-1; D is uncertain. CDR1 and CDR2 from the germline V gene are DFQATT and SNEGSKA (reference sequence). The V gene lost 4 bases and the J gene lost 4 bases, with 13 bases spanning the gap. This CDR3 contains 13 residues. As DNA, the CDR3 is TGCAGTGCTAACGAGGTGGCTCGCACTGAAGCTTTCTTT. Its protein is CSANEVARTEAFF.

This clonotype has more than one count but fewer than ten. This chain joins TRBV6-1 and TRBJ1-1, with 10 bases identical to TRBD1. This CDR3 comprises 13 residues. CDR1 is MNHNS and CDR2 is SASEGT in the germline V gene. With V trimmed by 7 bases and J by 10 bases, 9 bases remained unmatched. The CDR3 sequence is CASTEGTGVVAFF. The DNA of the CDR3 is TGTGCCAGCACCGAAGGGACAGGGGTAGTAGCTTTCTTT.

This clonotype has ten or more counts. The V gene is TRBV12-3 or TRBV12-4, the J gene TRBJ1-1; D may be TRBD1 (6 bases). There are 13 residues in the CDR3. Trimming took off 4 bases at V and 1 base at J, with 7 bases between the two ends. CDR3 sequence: CASSWTENTEAFF. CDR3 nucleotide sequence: TGTGCCAGCAGTTGGACAGAGAACACTGAAGCTTTCTTT.

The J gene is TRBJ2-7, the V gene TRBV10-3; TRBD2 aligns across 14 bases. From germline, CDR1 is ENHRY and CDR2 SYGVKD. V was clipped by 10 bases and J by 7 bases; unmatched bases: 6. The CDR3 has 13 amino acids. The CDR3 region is CARGLAGGGEQYV. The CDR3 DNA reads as TGTGCCAGAGGACTAGCGGGGGGCGGTGAGCAGTACGTC.

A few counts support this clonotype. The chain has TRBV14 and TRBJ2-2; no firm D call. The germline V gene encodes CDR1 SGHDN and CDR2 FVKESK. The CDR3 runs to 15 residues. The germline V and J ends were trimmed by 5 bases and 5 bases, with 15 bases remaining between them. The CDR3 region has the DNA TGTGCCAGCAGCTCTAGGACCCCCGGGACCGGGGAGCTGTTTTTT. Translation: CASSSRTPGTGELFF. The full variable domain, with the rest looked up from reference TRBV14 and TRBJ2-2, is EAGVTQFPSHSVIEKGQTVTLRCDPISGHDNLYWYRRVMGKEIKFLLHFVKESKQDESGMPNNRFLAERTGGTYSTLKVQPAELEDSGVYFCASSSRTPGTGELFFGEGSRLTVL.

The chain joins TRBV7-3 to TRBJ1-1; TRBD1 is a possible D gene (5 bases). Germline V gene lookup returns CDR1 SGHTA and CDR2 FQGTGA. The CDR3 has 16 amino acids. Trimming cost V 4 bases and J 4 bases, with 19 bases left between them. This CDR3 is CASSSIPGDLGTEAFF. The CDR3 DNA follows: TGTGCCAGCAGCTCGATCCCCGGGGACCTGGGCACTGAAGCTTTCTTT.

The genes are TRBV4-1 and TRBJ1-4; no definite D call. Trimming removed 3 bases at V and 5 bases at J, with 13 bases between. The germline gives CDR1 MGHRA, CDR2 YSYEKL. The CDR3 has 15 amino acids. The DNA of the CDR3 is TGCGCCAGCAGCCATAGATTACGGGAGAATGAAAAACTGTTTTTT. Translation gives CASSHRLRENEKLFF.

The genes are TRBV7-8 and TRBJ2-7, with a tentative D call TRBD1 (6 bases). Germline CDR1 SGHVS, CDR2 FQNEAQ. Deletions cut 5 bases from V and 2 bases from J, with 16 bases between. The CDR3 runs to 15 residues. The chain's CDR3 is CASSPGQYGPYEQYF. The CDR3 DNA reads TGTGCCAGCAGCCCCGGACAGTACGGACCCTACGAGCAGTACTTC. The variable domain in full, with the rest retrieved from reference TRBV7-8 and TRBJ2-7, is GAGVSQSPRYKVAKRGQDVALRCDPISGHVSLFWYQQALGQGPEFLTYFQNEAQLDKSGLPSDRFFAERPEGSVSTLKIQRTQQEDSAVYLCASSPGQYGPYEQYFGPGTRLTVT.

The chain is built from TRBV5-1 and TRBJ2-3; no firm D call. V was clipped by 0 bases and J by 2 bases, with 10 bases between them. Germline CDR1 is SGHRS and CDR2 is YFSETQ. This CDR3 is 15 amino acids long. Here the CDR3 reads CASSLAPTDTDTQYF. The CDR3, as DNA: TGCGCCAGCAGCTTGGCCCCCACCGACACAGATACGCAGTATTTT.

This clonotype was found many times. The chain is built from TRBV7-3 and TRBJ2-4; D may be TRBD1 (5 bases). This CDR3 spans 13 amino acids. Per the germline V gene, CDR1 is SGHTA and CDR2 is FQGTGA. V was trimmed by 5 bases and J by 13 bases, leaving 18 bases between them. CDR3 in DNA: TGTGCCAGCAGCCCTCAGGTGGGGCAGTTACAGTACTTC. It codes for CASSPQVGQLQYF.

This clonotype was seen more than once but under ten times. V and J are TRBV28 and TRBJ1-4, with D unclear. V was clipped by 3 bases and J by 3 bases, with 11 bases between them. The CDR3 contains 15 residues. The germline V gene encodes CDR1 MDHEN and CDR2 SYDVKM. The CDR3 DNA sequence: TGTGCCAGCAGTTTTACGAGCGGACCTAATGAAAAACTGTTTTTT. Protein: CASSFTSGPNEKLFF.

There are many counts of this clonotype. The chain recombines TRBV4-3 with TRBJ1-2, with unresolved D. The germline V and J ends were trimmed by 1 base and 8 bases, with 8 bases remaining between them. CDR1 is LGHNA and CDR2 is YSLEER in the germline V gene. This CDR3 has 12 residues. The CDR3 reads CASSQVGHGYTF. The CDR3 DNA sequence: TGCGCCAGCAGCCAAGTAGGCCACGGCTACACCTTC.

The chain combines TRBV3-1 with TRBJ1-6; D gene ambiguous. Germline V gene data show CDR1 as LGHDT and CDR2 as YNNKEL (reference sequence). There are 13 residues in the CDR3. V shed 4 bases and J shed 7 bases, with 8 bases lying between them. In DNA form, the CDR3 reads TGTGCCAGCAGCCTTCAGCGGAATTCACCCCTCCACTTT. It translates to CASSLQRNSPLHF.

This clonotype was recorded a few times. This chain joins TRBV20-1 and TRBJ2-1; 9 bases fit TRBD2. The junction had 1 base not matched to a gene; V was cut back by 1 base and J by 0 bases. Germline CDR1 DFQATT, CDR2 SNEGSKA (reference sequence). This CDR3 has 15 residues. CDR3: CSARGLADSYNEQFF. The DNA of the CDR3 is TGCAGTGCTAGAGGACTAGCGGACTCCTACAATGAGCAGTTCTTC.

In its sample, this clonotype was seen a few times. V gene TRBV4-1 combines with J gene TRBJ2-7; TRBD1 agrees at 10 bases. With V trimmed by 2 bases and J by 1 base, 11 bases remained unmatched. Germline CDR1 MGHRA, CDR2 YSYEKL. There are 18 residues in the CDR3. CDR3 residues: CASSQFTPRTGGSYEQYF. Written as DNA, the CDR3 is TGCGCCAGCAGCCAATTCACCCCGAGGACAGGGGGATCCTACGAGCAGTACTTC.

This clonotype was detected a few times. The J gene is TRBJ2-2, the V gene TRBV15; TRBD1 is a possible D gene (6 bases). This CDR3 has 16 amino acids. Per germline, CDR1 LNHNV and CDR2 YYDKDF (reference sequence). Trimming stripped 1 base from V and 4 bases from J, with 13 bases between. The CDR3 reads CATSRGVGQRTGELFF. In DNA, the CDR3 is TGTGCCACCAGCAGAGGCGTCGGACAGCGCACCGGGGAGCTGTTTTTT.

The CDR3: CASSEETGVEQYV. For the CDR3, the DNA is TGTGCCAGCAGTGAAGAAACAGGGGTAGAGCAGTACGTC. This rearrangement joins TRBV6-1 to TRBJ2-7, with 7 bases that match TRBD1. The CDR3 length is 13 residues. CDR1 and CDR2 from the germline V gene are MNHNS and SASEGT. The trim removed 1 base at V and 7 bases at J, leaving 4 bases unmatched.